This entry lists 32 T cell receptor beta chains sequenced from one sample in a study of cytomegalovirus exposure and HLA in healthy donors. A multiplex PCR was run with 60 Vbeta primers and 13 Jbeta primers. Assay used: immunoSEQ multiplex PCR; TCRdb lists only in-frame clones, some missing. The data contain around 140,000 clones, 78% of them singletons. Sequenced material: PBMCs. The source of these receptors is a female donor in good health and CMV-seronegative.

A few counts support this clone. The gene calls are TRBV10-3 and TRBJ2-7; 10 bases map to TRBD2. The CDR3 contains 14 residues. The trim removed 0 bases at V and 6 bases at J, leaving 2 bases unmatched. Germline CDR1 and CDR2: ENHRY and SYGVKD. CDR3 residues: CAISESIAGGEQYF. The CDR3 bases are TGTGCCATCAGTGAGTCAATAGCGGGAGGCGAGCAGTACTTC.

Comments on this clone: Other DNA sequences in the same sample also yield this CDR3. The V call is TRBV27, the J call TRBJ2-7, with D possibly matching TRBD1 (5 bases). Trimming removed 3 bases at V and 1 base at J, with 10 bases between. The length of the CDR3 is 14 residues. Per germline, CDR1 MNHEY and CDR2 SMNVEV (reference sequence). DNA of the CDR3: TGTGCCAGCAGTTTTTCAGGGCCGTCCTACGAGCAGTACTTC. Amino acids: CASSFSGPSYEQYF.

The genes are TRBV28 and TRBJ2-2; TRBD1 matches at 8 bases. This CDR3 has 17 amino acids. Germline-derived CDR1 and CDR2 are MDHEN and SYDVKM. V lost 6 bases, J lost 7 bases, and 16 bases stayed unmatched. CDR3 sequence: CASRSSGTGPYGGELFF. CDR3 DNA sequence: TGTGCCAGCAGGAGTTCCGGGACAGGTCCGTATGGCGGGGAGCTGTTTTTT. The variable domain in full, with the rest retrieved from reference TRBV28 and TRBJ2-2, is DVKVTQSSRYLVKRTGEKVFLECVQDMDHENMFWYRQDPGLGLRLIYFSYDVKMKEKGDIPEGYSVSREKKERFSLILESASTNQTSMYLCASRSSGTGPYGGELFFGEGSRLTVL.

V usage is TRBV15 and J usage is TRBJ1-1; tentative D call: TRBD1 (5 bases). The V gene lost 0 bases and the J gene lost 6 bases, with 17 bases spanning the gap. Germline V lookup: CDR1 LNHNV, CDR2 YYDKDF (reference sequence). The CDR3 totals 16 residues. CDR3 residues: CATSRDRNGDLPEAFF. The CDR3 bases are TGTGCCACCAGCAGAGATCGCAATGGGGACTTGCCTGAAGCTTTCTTT.

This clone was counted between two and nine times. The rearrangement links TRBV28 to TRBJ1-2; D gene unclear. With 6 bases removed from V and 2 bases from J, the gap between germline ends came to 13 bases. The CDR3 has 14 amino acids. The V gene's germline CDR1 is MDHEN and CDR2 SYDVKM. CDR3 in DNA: TGTGCCAGCAGCACTCAACTCGTGAACTATGGCTACACCTTC. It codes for CASSTQLVNYGYTF.

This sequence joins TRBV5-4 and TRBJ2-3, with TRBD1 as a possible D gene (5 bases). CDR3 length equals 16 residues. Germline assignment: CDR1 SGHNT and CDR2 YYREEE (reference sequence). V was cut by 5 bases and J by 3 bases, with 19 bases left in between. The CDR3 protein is CASSFPLEAGTDTQYF. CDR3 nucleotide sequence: TGTGCCAGCAGTTTCCCCCTCGAGGCAGGGACAGATACGCAGTATTTT.

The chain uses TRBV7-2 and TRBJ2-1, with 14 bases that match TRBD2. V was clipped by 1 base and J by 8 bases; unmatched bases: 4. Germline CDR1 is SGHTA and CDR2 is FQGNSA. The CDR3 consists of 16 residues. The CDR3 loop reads CASSLGTSGRNDEQFF. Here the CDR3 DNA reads TGTGCCAGCAGCTTAGGGACTAGCGGGAGGAACGATGAGCAGTTCTTC.

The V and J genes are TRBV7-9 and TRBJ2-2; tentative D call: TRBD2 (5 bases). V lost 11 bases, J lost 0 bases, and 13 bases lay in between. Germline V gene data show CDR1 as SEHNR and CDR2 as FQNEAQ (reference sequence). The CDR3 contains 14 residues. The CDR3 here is CAPSGRANTGELFF. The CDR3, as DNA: TGTGCCCCCTCGGGAAGAGCGAACACCGGGGAGCTGTTTTTT.

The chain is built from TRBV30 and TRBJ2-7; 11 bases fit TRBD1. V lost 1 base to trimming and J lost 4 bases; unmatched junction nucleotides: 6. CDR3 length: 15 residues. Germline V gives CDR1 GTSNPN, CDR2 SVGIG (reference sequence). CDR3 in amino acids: CAWSGVGTGGYEQYF. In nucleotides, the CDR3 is TGTGCCTGGAGTGGGGTCGGGACAGGGGGGTACGAGCAGTACTTC.

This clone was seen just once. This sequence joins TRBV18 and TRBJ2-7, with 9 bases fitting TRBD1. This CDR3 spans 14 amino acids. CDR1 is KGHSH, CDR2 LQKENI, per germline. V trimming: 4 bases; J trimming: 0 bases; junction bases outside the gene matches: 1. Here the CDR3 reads CASSRGQGSYEQYF. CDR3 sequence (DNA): TGTGCCAGCTCACGGGGACAGGGCTCCTACGAGCAGTACTTC.

Written as DNA, the CDR3 is TGTGCCAGCAGCTGGGACCAGGGACAGGGGTACAATGAGCAGTTCTTC. It yields the protein CASSWDQGQGYNEQFF. The gene calls are TRBV11-2 and TRBJ2-1, with 10 positions matching TRBD1. With 4 bases clipped from V and 4 bases from J, the junction kept 7 bases outside the gene matches. The CDR3 is 16 residues long. Per the germline V gene, CDR1 is SGHAT and CDR2 is FQNNGV.

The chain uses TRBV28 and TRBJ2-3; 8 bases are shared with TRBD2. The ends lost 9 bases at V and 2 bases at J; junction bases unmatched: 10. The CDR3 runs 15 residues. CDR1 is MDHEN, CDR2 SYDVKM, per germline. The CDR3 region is CARFAQREFTDTQYF. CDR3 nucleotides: TGTGCCAGGTTCGCCCAGCGGGAGTTCACAGATACGCAGTATTTT.

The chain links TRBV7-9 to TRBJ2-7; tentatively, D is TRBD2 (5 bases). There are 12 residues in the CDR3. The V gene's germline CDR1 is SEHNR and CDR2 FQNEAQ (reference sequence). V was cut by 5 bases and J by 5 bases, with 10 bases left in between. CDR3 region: CASSDAGHEQYF. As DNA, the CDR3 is TGTGCCAGCAGCGACGCGGGCCACGAGCAGTACTTC.

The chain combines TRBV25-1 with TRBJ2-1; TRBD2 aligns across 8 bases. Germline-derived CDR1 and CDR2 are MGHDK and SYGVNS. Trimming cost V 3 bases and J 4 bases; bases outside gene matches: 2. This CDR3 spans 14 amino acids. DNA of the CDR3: TGTGCCAGCAGTGACGGGGGGGGTTACAATGAGCAGTTCTTC. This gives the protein CASSDGGGYNEQFF. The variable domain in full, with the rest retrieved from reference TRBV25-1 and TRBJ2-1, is EADIYQTPRYLVIGTGKKITLECSQTMGHDKMYWYQQDPGMELHLIHYSYGVNSTEKGDLSSESTVSRIRTEHFPLTLESARPSHTSQYLCASSDGGGYNEQFFGPGTRLTVL.

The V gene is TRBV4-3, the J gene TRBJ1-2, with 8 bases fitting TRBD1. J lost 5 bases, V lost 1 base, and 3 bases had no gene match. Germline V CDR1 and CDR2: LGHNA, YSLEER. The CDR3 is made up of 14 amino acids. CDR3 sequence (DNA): TGCGCCAGCAGCCAAGGGGACAGGACGTATGGCTACACCTTC. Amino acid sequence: CASSQGDRTYGYTF.

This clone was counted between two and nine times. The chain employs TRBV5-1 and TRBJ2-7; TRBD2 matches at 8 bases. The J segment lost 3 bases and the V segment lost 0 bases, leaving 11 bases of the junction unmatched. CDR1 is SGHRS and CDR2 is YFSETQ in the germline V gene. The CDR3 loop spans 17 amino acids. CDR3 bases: TGCGCCAGCAGCTTGGCGGGGGGGCGGGAGTGGATCTACGAGCAGTACTTC. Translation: CASSLAGGREWIYEQYF. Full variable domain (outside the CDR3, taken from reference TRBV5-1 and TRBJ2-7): KAGVTQTPRYLIKTRGQQVTLSCSPISGHRSVSWYQQTPGQGLQFLFEYFSETQRNKGNFPGRFSGRQFSNSRSEMNVSTLELGDSALYLCASSLAGGREWIYEQYFGPGTRLTVT.

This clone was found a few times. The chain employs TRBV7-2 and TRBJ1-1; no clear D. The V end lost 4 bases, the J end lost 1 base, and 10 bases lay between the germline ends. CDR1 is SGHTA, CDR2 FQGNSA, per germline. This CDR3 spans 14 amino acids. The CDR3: CASSSYTANTEAFF. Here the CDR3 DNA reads TGTGCCAGCAGCTCCTATACAGCGAACACTGAAGCTTTCTTT.

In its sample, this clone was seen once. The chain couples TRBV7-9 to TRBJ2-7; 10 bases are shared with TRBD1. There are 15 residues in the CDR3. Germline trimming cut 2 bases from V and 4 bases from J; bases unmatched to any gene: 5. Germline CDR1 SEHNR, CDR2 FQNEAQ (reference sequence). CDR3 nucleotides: TGTGCCAGCAGCTTACCGGGACAGGGGATTTACGAGCAGTACTTC. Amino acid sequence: CASSLPGQGIYEQYF.

The CDR3 coding sequence is TGCAGCGCCATATCGGGGGTTAATGAAAAACTGTTTTTT. It encodes CSAISGVNEKLFF. The V gene is TRBV29-1, the J gene TRBJ1-4; possible D gene TRBD1, 5 bases. CDR1 SQVTM and CDR2 ANQGSEA come from the germline V gene. The CDR3 is 13 residues long. Trimming took off 7 bases at V and 4 bases at J, with 13 bases between the two ends.

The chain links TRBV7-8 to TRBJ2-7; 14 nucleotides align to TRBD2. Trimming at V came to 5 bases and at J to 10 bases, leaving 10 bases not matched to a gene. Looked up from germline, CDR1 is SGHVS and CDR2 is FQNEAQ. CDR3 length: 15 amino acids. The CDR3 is CASSAGTSGSHVQYF. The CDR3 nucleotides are TGTGCCAGCAGCGCGGGGACTAGCGGGAGCCATGTACAGTACTTC. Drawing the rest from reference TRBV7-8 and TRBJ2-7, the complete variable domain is GAGVSQSPRYKVAKRGQDVALRCDPISGHVSLFWYQQALGQGPEFLTYFQNEAQLDKSGLPSDRFFAERPEGSVSTLKIQRTQQEDSAVYLCASSAGTSGSHVQYFGPGTRLTVT.

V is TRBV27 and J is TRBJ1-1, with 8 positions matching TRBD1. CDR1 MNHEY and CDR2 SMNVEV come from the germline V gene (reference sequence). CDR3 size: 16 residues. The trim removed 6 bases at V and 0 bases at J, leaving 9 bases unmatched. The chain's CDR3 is CASSREGTGLNTEAFF. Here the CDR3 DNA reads TGTGCCAGCAGCCGAGAGGGGACAGGATTGAACACTGAAGCTTTCTTT.

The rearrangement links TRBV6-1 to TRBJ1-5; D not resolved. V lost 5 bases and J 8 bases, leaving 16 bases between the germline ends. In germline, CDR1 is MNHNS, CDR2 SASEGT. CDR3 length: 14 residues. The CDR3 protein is CASSYISSEEPQHF. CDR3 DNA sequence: TGTGCCAGCAGTTATATTTCCTCCGAGGAGCCCCAGCATTTT.

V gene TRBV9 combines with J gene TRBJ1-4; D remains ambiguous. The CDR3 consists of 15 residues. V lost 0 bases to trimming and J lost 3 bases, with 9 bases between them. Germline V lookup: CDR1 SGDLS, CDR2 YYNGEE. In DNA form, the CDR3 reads TGTGCCAGCAGCGTAGGTCTAACAGCTAATGAAAAACTGTTTTTT. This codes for CASSVGLTANEKLFF.

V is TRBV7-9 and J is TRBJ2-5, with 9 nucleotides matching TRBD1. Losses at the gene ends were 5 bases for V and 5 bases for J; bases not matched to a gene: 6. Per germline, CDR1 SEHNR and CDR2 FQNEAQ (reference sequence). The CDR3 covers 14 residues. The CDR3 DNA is TGTGCCAGCAGCCCAGGGACAGGGTTGGAGACCCAGTACTTC. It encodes CASSPGTGLETQYF.

CDR3 amino acids: CASSWGQGGTPDTQYF. The CDR3 bases are TGCGCCAGCAGCTGGGGACAGGGAGGCACACCGGATACGCAGTATTTT. The rearrangement links TRBV5-1 to TRBJ2-3; 9 bases match TRBD1. Germline V gene lookup returns CDR1 SGHRS and CDR2 YFSETQ. The CDR3 covers 16 residues. The J segment lost 6 bases and the V segment lost 3 bases, leaving 11 bases of the junction unmatched.

The CDR3 coding sequence is TGTGCCAGCAGCTTAAGCGCGGCTAGCGGGAGAGTGAAGCAGTACTTC. Protein product: CASSLSAASGRVKQYF. The chain recombines TRBV11-2 with TRBJ2-7; 10 nucleotides match TRBD2. With 2 bases clipped from V and 8 bases from J, the junction kept 12 bases outside the gene matches. Per the germline V gene, CDR1 is SGHAT and CDR2 is FQNNGV. The CDR3 totals 16 residues.

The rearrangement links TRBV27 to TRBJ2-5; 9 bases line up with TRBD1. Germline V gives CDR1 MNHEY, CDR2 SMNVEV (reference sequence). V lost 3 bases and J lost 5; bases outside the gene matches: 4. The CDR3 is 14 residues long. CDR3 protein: CASSFTGGGETQYF. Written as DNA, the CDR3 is TGTGCCAGCAGTTTCACAGGGGGCGGGGAGACCCAGTACTTC.

The CDR3 here is CASSFREGGPETGELFF. The CDR3 bases are TGTGCCAGCAGCTTTAGGGAGGGAGGGCCCGAGACCGGGGAGCTGTTTTTT. The chain combines TRBV11-3 with TRBJ2-2; 7 positions match TRBD2. V shed 3 bases and J 5 bases; nucleotides not matched to a gene: 12. The CDR3 is made up of 17 amino acids. Germline V gene data show CDR1 as SGHNT and CDR2 as YENEEA.

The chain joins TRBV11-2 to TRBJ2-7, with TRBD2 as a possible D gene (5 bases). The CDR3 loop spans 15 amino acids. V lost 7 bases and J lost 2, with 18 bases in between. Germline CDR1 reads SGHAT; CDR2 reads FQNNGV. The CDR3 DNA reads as TGTGCCAGCACCACGAGGGCCACCGGTGCCTACGAGCAGTACTTC. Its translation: CASTTRATGAYEQYF.

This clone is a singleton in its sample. The CDR3 loop reads CALSGGAGGPNEQFF. The DNA for the CDR3 is TGTGCCTTATCAGGGGGAGCGGGAGGGCCGAATGAGCAGTTCTTC. The gene calls are TRBV28 and TRBJ2-1, with 10 bases lining up with TRBD2. J gave up 7 bases and V 11 bases, and 14 bases lay outside the gene matches. The length of the CDR3 is 15 residues. CDR1 is MDHEN, CDR2 SYDVKM, per germline.

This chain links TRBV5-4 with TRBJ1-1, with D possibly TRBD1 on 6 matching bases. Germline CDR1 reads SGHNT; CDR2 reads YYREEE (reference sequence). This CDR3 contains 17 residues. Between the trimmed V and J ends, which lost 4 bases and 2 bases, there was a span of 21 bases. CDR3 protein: CASSQDLTRQENTEAFF. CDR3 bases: TGTGCCAGCAGCCAAGATTTAACTCGACAGGAAAACACTGAAGCTTTCTTT.

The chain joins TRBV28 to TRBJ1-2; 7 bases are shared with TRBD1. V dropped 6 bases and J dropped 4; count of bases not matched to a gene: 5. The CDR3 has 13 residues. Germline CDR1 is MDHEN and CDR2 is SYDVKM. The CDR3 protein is CASSPRGVYGYTF. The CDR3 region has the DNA TGTGCCAGCAGCCCCAGGGGGGTCTATGGCTACACCTTC.